Reported below is one T cell receptor beta chain. As yet, its antigen is unknown. This sample was taken from a study of cytomegalovirus exposure and HLA in healthy donors. Study-wide findings and caveats: Immune exposure data for these donors was limited to CMV serostatus. Some TCR beta chains (roughly 160 of them) were listed as cytomegalovirus-associated. Researchers left out some V segments, among them TRBV6-2 and TRBV6-3, as indistinguishable.

PCR involved 60 Vbeta and 13 Jbeta primers. The data were produced by immunoSEQ multiplex PCR, yet TCRdb's version contains in-frame clones alone and is incomplete. This sample yields around 130,000 clones, of which over 60% are seen a single time; about 2% belongs to the top ten. From germline, CDR1 is MDHEN and CDR2 SYDVKM. The CDR3 is made up of 16 amino acids. The V segment lost 5 bases and the J segment 3 bases; nucleotides outside the gene matches: 6. The V and J genes are TRBV28 and TRBJ2-3; TRBD2 matches at 12 bases. This sequence was found in a man younger than 35 in good health and CMV-seronegative. Input material: PBMCs. CDR3 in amino acids: CASSAGTSGFTDTQYF. The CDR3 bases are TGTGCCAGCAGTGCCGGGACTAGCGGGTTTACAGATACGCAGTATTTT. The full variable domain, in which reference TRBV28 and TRBJ2-3 provide the parts outside the CDR3, is DVKVTQSSRYLVKRTGEKVFLECVQDMDHENMFWYRQDPGLGLRLIYFSYDVKMKEKGDIPEGYSVSREKKERFSLILESASTNQTSMYLCASSAGTSGFTDTQYFGPGTRLTVL.